This record looks at one T cell receptor (beta chain) sequence and its context. Its cognate antigen has yet to be identified. Per-base qualities were not stored, and no clone one base away is much larger. The entry originates in a study of blood T cells in healthy people across ages (dated by TCRdb to between 2014 and 2016). In terms of the full investigation: In model experiments, roughly one uniquely barcoded TCR beta cDNA molecule per two T cells was captured by template switching. Four age groups were formed from the donors: young (average around 15 years), middle-aged (approximately 40), aged (about 62) and long-lived (82). To track age-related changes in TCR beta repertoire diversity, the study relied on deep sequencing normalized with unique cDNA molecular identifiers. To avoid experimental bias, donors of different ages were distributed randomly across sequencing lanes. Two additional independent replicas of 1 million unique cDNA reads from the same blood draw were analyzed for two donors (one aged 18 to 29 and one aged 80 or older).

Library preparation was by 5' RACE. The run used an Illumina HiSeq 2500. A second about 6 to 11 cycle PCR used a sample-barcoded 5' primer and a J-beta primer mix. Each TCR beta cDNA molecule received a unique molecular identifier from a template-switch 5' adaptor carrying 12 random nucleotides. At least 2.5 million CDR3-containing paired-end reads were obtained from each sample. All of the RNA was converted into first-strand cDNA using the Mint cDNA synthesis kit, with a TRBC-specific oligonucleotide serving as the primer. All cDNA was treated with uracil-DNA glycosylase and then went through a first 18-cycle PCR with the universal primers M1SS and BC2_uni_R. The study's processing was this. For normalization, 1 million high-quality reads were randomly selected from each sample, with every read carrying a distinct molecular identifier. Reads with shared molecular identifiers were discarded instead of being binned into consensus sequences. MiTCR, set to a Q25 quality threshold and the strictest error-elimination algorithm, was used for CDR3 identification, clonotype clustering and error correction. A nonparametric unseen species model with Euler transformation was used to estimate lower-bound total TCR beta diversity. TCRdb took the public reads, trimmed them with fastp at Q25, ran MiXCR for clone calling and kept in-frame beta chains. When rows share a CDR3 protein, they turn into one entry using the most common DNA and genes. Clone size and V and J calls follow TCRdb, not the original study. The sample records roughly 730,000 distinct CDR3 sequences, approximately 60% of which are singletons. The top ten constitute around a quarter of the sample.

The donors were roughly 40 Caucasian individuals from Russia, aged roughly 6 to 100 years, who were systemically healthy. Ten milliliters of peripheral blood were collected from each donor into EDTA-treated Vacutainer tubes. PBMCs were isolated by Ficoll-Paque density-gradient centrifugation, with at least 7 million obtained per sample. Total RNA, at least 6 micrograms per sample, was extracted from PBMCs with Trizol reagent. Naive CD45RAhigh/CD27high T cell percentages were measured by flow cytometry on a PBMC aliquot from every donor. Paper-wide results and their limitations: Since profiling was done on bulk unsorted PBMCs, naive and antigen-experienced compartments could not be conclusively compared. Observed TCR beta diversity per million T cells fell roughly linearly with age, and a significant reduction was already apparent by age about 38. The percentage of naive T cells measured by flow cytometry correlated strongly with observed TCR beta diversity. Because donor CMV infection status was unknown, age-related changes in expanded clonotypes were potentially confounded. Estimates of total diversity based on one million sequenced T cells were regarded as lower bounds and as underestimates. The long-lived group showed more naive CD4+ T cells, fewer expanded clones and increased TCR diversity than the aged group, suggesting age selection.

The origin of this receptor is a middle-aged man in good health. The sequenced sample was blood.

CDR3 protein: CASSQVGLARNNEQFF. At the DNA level, the sequence is TGTGCCAGCAGCCAAGTCGGACTAGCCCGAAACAATGAGCAGTTCTTC. The chain links TRBV3-1 with TRBJ2-1, and TRBD2 aligns with 8 junction nucleotides. Trimming leaves V shorter by 1 base and J shorter by 5 bases, with the junction holding 7 bases beyond the gene matches. The germline V gene (reference sequence) specifies LGHDT as CDR1 and YNNKEL as CDR2. CDR3 length: 16 amino acids, cysteine to phenylalanine. The DNA shown is the 48-base CDR3, in frame from base 1.